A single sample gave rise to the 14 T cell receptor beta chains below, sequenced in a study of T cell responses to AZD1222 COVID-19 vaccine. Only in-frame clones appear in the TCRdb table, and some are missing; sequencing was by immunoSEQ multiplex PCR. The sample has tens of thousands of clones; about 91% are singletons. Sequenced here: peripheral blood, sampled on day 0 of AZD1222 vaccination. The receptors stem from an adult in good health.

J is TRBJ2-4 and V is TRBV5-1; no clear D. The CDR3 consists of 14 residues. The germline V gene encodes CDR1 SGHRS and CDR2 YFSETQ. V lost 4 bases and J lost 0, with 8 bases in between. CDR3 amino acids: CASSPSVAKNIQYF. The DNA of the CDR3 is TGCGCCAGCAGCCCTTCAGTAGCCAAAAACATTCAGTACTTC.

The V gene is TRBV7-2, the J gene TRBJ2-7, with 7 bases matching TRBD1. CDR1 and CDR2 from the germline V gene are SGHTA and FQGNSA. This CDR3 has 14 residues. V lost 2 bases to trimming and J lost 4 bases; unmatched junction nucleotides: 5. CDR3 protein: CASSLNRGQYEQYF. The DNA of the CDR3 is TGTGCCAGCAGCTTAAACAGGGGTCAGTACGAGCAGTACTTC. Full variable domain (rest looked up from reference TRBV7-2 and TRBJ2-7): GAGVSQSPSNKVTEKGKDVELRCDPISGHTALYWYRQSLGQGLEFLIYFQGNSAPDKSGLPSDRFSAERTGGSVSTLTIQRTQQEDSAVYLCASSLNRGQYEQYFGPGTRLTVT.

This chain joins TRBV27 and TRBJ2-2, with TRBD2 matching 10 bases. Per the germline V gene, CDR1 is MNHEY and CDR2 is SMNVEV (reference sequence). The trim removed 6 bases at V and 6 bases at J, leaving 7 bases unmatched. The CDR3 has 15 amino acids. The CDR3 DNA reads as TGTGCCAGCAGCCAAGCGGGAGGGCCTTCCGGGGAGCTGTTTTTT. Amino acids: CASSQAGGPSGELFF.

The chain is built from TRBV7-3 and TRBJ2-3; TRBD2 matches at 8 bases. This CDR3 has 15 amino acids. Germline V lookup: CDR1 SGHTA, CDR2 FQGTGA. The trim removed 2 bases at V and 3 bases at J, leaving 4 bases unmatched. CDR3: CASSLGVAGTDTQYF. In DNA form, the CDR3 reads TGTGCCAGCAGCTTAGGGGTAGCGGGAACAGATACGCAGTATTTT.

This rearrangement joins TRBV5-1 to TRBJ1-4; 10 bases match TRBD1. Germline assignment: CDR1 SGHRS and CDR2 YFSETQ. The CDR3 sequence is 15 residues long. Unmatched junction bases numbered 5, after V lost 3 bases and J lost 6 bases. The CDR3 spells CASSSTGGLHEKLFF. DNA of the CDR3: TGCGCCAGCAGCTCGACAGGGGGCCTGCATGAAAAACTGTTTTTT.

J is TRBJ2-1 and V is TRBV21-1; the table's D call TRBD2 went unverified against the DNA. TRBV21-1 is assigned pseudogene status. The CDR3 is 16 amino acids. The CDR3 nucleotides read TGTGCCAGCAGCAAAGCGGAACGGGAGGCCTACAATGAGCAGTTCTTC. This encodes CASSKAEREAYNEQFF.

CDR3 loop: CASSEAGTGMHEQYF. CDR3 bases: TGTGCCAGCAGTGAAGCGGGGACAGGGATGCACGAGCAGTACTTC. V and J are TRBV2 and TRBJ2-7, with 9 bases lining up with TRBD1. The germline V gene has CDR1 SNHLY and CDR2 FYNNEI. V lost 0 bases and J lost 5; bases outside the gene matches: 5. The CDR3 loop spans 15 amino acids.

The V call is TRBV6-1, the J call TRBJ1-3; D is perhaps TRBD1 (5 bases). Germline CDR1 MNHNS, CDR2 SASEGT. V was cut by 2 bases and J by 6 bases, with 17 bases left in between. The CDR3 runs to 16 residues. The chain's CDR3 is CASSEFWAGMLNTIYF. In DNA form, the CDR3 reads TGTGCCAGCAGTGAATTTTGGGCAGGGATGTTAAACACCATATATTTT.

CDR3 DNA sequence: TGTGCCAGCAGCCGGGGACTAGCGGGGGTCGTGGGGAAAGAGACCCAGTACTTC. Amino acids: CASSRGLAGVVGKETQYF. The chain is built from TRBV7-9 and TRBJ2-5; the match to TRBD2 covers 14 bases. This CDR3 region has 18 residues. The germline CDR1 and CDR2 sequences are SEHNR and FQNEAQ (reference sequence). V shed 5 bases and J 3 bases; nucleotides not matched to a gene: 11.

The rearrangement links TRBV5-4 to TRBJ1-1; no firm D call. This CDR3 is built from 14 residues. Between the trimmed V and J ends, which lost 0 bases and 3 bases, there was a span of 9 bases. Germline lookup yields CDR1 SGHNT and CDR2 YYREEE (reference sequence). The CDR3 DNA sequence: TGTGCCAGCAGCTTGGGGCGCGGGGACACTGAAGCTTTCTTT. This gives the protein CASSLGRGDTEAFF.

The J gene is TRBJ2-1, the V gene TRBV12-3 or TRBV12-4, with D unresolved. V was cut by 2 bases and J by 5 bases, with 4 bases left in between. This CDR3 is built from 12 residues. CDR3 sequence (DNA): TGTGCCAGCAGTTTAACCCACAATGAGCAGTTCTTC. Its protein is CASSLTHNEQFF.

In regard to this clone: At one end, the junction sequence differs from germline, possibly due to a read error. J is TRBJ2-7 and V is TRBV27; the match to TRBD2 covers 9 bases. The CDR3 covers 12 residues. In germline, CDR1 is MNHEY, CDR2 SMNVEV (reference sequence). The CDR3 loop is CSAGGPSYEQYF. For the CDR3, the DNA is TGCTCCGCGGGGGGGCCATCCTACGAGCAGTACTTC.

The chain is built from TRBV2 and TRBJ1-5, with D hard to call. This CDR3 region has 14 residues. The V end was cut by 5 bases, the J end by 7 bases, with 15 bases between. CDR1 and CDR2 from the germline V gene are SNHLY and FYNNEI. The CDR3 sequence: CASSRSQNQQPQHF. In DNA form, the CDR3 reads TGTGCCAGCAGTCGGAGCCAAAATCAACAGCCCCAGCATTTT.

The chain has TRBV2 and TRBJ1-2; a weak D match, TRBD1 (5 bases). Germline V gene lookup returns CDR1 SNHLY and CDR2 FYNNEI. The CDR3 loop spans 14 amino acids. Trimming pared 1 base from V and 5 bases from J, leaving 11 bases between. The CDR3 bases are TGTGCCAGCAGTGAAGAGGGGCTAGGGTATGGCTACACCTTC. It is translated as CASSEEGLGYGYTF. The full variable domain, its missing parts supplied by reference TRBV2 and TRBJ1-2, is EPEVTQTPSHQVTQMGQEVILRCVPISNHLYFYWYRQILGQKVEFLVSFYNNEISEKSEIFDDQFSVERPDGSNFTLKIRSTKLEDSAMYFCASSEEGLGYGYTFGSGTRLTVV.